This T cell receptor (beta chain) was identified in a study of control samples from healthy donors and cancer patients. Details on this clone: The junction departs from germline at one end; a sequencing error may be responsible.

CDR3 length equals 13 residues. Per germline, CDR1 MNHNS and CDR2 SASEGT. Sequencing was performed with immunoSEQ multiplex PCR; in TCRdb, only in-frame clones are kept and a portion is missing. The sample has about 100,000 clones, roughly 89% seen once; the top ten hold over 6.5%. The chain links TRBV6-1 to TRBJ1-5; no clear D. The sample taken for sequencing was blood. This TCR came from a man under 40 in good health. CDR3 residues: CASREDGPTPQHF. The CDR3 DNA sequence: TGTGCCAGCAGAGAAGATGGTCCGACGCCCCAGCATTTT.